This T cell receptor (beta chain) was sequenced for a study of CD8 T cells in Susac syndrome. The RNA, 0.5 to 1 ug, was put through reverse transcription using random hexamers. MiXCR, run by TCRdb on the immunoSEQ multiplex PCR reads, gives a single entry per CDR3 protein. This table holds some 260,000 distinct CDR3 sequences, 80% to 90% found once. This CDR3 is built from 12 residues. Germline trimming cut 8 bases from V and 4 bases from J; bases unmatched to any gene: 5. This sequence originates from a human donor with multiple sclerosis. This sequence joins TRBV12-3 or TRBV12-4 and TRBJ2-7; 7 nucleotides align to TRBD2. Sequenced sample: CD8+ T cells from PBMCs. In DNA form, the CDR3 reads TGTGCCAGCCGTGGGGGGGGGTACGAGCAGTACTTC. Encoded protein: CASRGGGYEQYF.